A single sample gave rise to the 8 T cell receptor beta chains below, sequenced in a study of post-analysis software for immune sequencing data. Unique molecular identifiers were carried by the TCR beta cDNA libraries. TCRdb reprocessed the PCR reads via MiXCR and lists one record per CDR3 protein. The table includes 750,000 to 950,000 distinct CDR3 sequences, approximately 53% detected once. Regarding the study as a whole: Controls had lower frequencies than patients of about 5 TRBV segments, which included TRBV5-6, TRBV5-1 and TRBV20-1.

No antigen is known for these receptors. Sequenced sample: blood. The receptor set was obtained from a girl aged 5 to 17 with multiple sclerosis.

V and J are TRBV5-1 and TRBJ2-1; TRBD1 might be the D (6 bases). The V gene's germline CDR1 is SGHRS and CDR2 YFSETQ. The CDR3 contains 14 residues. Trimming removed 4 bases from V and 5 bases from J, with 13 bases in between. The CDR3 region is CASSPGQLHNEQFF. Written as DNA, the CDR3 is TGCGCCAGCAGCCCAGGACAGCTCCACAATGAGCAGTTCTTC.

This clonotype was seen only a few times. The V and J genes are TRBV27 and TRBJ1-2; 8 nucleotides match TRBD1. This CDR3 region has 15 residues. Germline V gene lookup returns CDR1 MNHEY and CDR2 SMNVEV (reference sequence). J was trimmed by 4 bases and V by 10 bases; bases with no gene match: 14. CDR3 in DNA: TGTGCCACCACTCAATCGGACAGGGCGGGCTATGGCTACACCTTC. It specifies CATTQSDRAGYGYTF.

The chain links TRBV29-1 to TRBJ2-7; TRBD2 might be the D (5 bases). Trimming removed 4 bases from V and 2 bases from J, with 12 bases in between. Germline CDR1 and CDR2: SQVTM and ANQGSEA. The CDR3 is made up of 13 amino acids. The CDR3 here is CSVALGATYEQYF. In nucleotides, the CDR3 is TGCAGCGTTGCTCTGGGAGCCACCTACGAGCAGTACTTC.

The chain links TRBV7-3 to TRBJ2-5; TRBD2 aligns across 7 bases. The length of the CDR3 is 17 residues. V dropped 4 bases and J dropped 2; count of bases not matched to a gene: 13. Germline CDR1 SGHTA, CDR2 FQGTGA. This CDR3 is CASSSGGASPLQETQYF. For the CDR3, the DNA is TGTGCCAGCAGCTCGGGGGGAGCTAGTCCCTTGCAAGAGACCCAGTACTTC.

This clonotype was counted only a few times. V is TRBV20-1 and J is TRBJ1-2; a weak D match, TRBD1 (5 bases). The V gene's germline CDR1 is DFQATT and CDR2 SNEGSKA (reference sequence). Trimming left V 1 base short and J 6 bases short, with 18 bases between. There are 15 residues in the CDR3. Here the CDR3 DNA reads TGCAGTGCTAGAGTAGAAGAGGGAGGGGCCCATGGCTACACCTTC. It encodes CSARVEEGGAHGYTF.

This clonotype was counted between two and nine times. The chain is built from TRBV29-1 and TRBJ1-1; possibly TRBD1 for D (5 bases). The CDR3 extends over 12 amino acids. With 3 bases removed from V and 1 base from J, the gap between germline ends came to 6 bases. Germline V lookup: CDR1 SQVTM, CDR2 ANQGSEA. CDR3 coding DNA: TGCAGCGTTGAGCAGGGGAACACTGAAGCTTTCTTT. It yields the protein CSVEQGNTEAFF.

This clonotype was found once. The chain combines TRBV20-1 with TRBJ2-3; D gene ambiguous. The CDR3 runs 13 residues. The germline V and J ends were trimmed by 1 base and 4 bases, with 9 bases remaining between them. Germline values: CDR1 DFQATT, CDR2 SNEGSKA (reference sequence). DNA for the CDR3: TGCAGTGCTAGAGGGCTAGTTTCAGATACGCAGTATTTT. Translating it yields CSARGLVSDTQYF.

The chain uses TRBV5-5 and TRBJ2-7, with D perhaps TRBD1 (5 bases). This CDR3 region has 15 residues. V lost 1 base to trimming and J lost 7 bases, with 18 bases between them. CDR1 is SGHKS, CDR2 YYEKEE, per germline (reference sequence). Here the CDR3 DNA reads TGTGCCAGCAGCTTGATTCAGGGTTCCTACAATGAGCAGTACTTC. Its protein product is CASSLIQGSYNEQYF.